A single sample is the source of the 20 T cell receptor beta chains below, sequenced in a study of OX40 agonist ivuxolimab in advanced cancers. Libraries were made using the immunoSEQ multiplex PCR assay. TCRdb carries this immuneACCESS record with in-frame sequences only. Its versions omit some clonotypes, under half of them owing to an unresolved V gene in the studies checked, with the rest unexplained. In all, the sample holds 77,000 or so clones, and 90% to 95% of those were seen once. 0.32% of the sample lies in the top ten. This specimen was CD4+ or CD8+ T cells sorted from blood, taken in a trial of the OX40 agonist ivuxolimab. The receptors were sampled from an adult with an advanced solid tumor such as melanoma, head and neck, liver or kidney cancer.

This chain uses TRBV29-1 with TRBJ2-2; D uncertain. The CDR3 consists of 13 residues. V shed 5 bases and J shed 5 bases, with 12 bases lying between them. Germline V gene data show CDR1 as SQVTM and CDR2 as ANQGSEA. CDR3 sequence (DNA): TGCAGCGTTCTGCGCCCTCTGACCGGGGAGCTGTTTTTT. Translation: CSVLRPLTGELFF.

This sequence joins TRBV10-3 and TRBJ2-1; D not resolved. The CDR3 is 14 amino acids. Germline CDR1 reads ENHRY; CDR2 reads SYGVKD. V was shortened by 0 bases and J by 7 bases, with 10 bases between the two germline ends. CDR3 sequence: CAISESSWVNEQFF. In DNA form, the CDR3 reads TGTGCCATCAGTGAGTCTTCCTGGGTAAATGAGCAGTTCTTC.

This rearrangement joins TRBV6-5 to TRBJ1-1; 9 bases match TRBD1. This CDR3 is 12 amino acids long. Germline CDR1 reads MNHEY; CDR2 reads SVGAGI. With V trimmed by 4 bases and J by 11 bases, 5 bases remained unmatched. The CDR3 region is CASSSTGGGAFF. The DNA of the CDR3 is TGTGCCAGCAGTTCGACAGGGGGAGGGGCTTTCTTT.

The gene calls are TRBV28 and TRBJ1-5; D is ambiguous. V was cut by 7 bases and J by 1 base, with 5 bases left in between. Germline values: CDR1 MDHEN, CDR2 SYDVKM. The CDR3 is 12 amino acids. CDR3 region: CASTASNQPQHF. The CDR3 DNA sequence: TGTGCCAGCACGGCGAGCAATCAGCCCCAGCATTTT.

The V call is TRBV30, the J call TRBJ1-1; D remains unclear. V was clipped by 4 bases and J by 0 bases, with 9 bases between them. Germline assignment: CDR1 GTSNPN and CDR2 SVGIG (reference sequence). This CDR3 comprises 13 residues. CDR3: CAWMEQMNTEAFF. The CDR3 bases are TGTGCCTGGATGGAGCAAATGAACACTGAAGCTTTCTTT.

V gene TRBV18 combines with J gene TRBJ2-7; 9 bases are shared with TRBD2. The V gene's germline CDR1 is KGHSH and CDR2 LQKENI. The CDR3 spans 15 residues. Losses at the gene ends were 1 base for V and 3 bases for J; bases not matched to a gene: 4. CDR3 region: CASSPQTSGYYEQYF. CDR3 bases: TGTGCCAGCTCACCACAGACTAGCGGCTACTACGAGCAGTACTTC.

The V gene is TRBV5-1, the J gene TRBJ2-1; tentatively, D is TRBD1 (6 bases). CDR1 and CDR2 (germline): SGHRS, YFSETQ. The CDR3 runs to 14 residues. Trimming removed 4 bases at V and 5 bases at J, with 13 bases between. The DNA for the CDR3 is TGCGCCAGCAGCGTCACAGGGTGGGACAATGAGCAGTTCTTC. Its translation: CASSVTGWDNEQFF.

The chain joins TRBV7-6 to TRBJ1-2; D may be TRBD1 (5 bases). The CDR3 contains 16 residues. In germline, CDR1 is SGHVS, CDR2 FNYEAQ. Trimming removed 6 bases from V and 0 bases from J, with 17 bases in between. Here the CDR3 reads CASSGSMGVANYGYTF. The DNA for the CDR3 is TGTGCCAGCAGTGGTAGTATGGGGGTTGCTAACTATGGCTACACCTTC.

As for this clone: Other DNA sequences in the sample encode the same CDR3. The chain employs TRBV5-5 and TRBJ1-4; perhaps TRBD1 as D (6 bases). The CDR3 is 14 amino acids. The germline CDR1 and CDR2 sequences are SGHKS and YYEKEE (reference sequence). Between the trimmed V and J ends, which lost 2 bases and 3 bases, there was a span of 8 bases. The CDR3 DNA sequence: TGTGCCAGCAGCTTTGGACAGCCTAATGAAAAACTGTTTTTT. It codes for CASSFGQPNEKLFF.

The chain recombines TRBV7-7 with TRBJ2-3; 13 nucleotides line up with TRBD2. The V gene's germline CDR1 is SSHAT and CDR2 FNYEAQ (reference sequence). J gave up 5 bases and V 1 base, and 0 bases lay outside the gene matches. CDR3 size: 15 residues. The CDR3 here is CASSLGLAGGDTQYF. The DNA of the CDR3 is TGTGCCAGCAGCTTAGGACTAGCGGGGGGAGATACGCAGTATTTT. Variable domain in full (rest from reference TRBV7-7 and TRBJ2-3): GAGVSQSPRYKVTKRGQDVTLRCDPISSHATLYWYQQALGQGPEFLTYFNYEAQPDKSGLPSDRFSAERPEGSISTLTIQRTEQRDSAMYRCASSLGLAGGDTQYFGPGTRLTVL.

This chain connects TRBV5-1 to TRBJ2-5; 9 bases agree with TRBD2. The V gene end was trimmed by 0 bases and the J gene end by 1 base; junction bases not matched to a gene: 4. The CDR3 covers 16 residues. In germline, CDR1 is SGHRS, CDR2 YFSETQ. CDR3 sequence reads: CASSLGSGGLQETQYF. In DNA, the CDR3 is TGCGCCAGCAGCTTGGGTAGCGGGGGCCTCCAAGAGACCCAGTACTTC.

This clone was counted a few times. As DNA, the CDR3 is TGTGCCAGTAGTACCGGTGCAGGGGGCGCGAAGTATCAGCCCCAGCATTTT. Protein sequence: CASSTGAGGAKYQPQHF. The J gene is TRBJ1-5, the V gene TRBV19; TRBD1 aligns across 8 bases. The CDR3 consists of 17 residues. V lost 4 bases to trimming and J lost 5 bases; unmatched junction nucleotides: 13. Germline CDR1 is LNHDA and CDR2 is SQIVND (reference sequence). The full variable domain, its missing parts supplied by reference TRBV19 and TRBJ1-5, is DGGITQSPKYLFRKEGQNVTLSCEQNLNHDAMYWYRQDPGQGLRLIYYSQIVNDFQKGDIAEGYSVSREKKESFPLTVTSAQKNPTAFYLCASSTGAGGAKYQPQHFGDGTRLSIL.

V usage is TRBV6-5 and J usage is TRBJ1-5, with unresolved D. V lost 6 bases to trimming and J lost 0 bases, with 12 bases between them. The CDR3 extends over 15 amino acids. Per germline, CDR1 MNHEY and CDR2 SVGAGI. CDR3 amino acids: CASRETFYSNQPQHF. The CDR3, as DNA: TGTGCCAGCAGGGAGACTTTTTATAGCAATCAGCCCCAGCATTTT.

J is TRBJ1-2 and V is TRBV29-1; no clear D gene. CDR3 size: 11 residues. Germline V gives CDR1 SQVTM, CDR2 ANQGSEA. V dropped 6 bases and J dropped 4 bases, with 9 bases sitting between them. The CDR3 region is CSVDLGYGYTF. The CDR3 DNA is TGCAGCGTAGATCTAGGCTATGGCTACACCTTC.

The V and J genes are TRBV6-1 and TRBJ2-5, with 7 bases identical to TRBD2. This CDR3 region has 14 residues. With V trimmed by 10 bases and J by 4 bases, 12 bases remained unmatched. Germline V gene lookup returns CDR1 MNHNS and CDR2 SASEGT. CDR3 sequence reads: CATLGRAMGETQYF. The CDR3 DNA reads TGTGCCACCCTGGGGAGGGCTATGGGAGAGACCCAGTACTTC.

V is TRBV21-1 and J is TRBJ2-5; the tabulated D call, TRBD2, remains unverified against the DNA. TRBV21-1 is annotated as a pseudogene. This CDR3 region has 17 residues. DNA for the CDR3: TGTGCCAGCACGTCGGCGGGACTAGCGGGAGGGCCGGAGACCCAGTACTTC. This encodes CASTSAGLAGGPETQYF.

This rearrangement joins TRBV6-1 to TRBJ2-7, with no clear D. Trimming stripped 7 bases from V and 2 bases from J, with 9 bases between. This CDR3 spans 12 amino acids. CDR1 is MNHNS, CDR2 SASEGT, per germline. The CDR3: CASKEPTYEQYF. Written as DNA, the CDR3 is TGTGCCAGCAAGGAGCCGACCTACGAGCAGTACTTC.

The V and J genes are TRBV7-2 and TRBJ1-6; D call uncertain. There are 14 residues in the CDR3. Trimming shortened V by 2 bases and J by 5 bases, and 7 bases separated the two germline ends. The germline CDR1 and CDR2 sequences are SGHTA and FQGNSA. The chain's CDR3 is CASSLKEHNSPLHF. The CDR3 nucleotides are TGTGCCAGCAGCTTAAAGGAGCATAATTCACCCCTCCACTTT. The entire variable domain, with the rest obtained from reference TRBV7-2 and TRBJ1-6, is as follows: GAGVSQSPSNKVTEKGKDVELRCDPISGHTALYWYRQSLGQGLEFLIYFQGNSAPDKSGLPSDRFSAERTGGSVSTLTIQRTQQEDSAVYLCASSLKEHNSPLHFGNGTRLTVT.

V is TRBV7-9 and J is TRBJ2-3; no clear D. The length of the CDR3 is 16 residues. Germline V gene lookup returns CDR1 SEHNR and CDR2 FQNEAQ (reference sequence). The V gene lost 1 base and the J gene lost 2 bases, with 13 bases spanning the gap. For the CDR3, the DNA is TGTGCCAGCAGCTTAGAAGGACGGATTAACACAGATACGCAGTATTTT. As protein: CASSLEGRINTDTQYF.

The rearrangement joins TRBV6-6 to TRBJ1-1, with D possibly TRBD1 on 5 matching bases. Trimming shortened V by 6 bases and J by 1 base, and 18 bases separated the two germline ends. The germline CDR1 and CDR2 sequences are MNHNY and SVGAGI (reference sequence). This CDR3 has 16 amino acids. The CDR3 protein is CASRLLLGTGNTEAFF. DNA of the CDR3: TGTGCCAGCAGATTACTCTTAGGGACGGGGAACACTGAAGCTTTCTTT.